These 15 T cell receptor beta chains were sequenced from one sample in a study of T cell changes during pregnancy in multiple sclerosis. Produced via immunoSEQ multiplex PCR; TCRdb's table is partial and in-frame only. The table records about 130,000 clones, roughly 95% of them present only once. Sequenced here: peripheral blood, sampled after pregnancy. The receptors come from a female donor with multiple sclerosis, enrolled in a pregnancy study.

The genes are TRBV9 and TRBJ2-2; D unresolved. The ends were cut back, 0 bases at V and 2 bases at J, with 8 bases in the middle. The germline V gene encodes CDR1 SGDLS and CDR2 YYNGEE. The CDR3 is 15 residues long. The CDR3 coding sequence is TGTGCCAGCAGCGTAGGCGGCAGCAACACCGGGGAGCTGTTTTTT. Residues: CASSVGGSNTGELFF.

The count of this clone is one. The chain combines TRBV11-2 with TRBJ1-2; D may be TRBD1 (6 bases). The CDR3 loop spans 15 amino acids. The germline V and J ends were trimmed by 0 bases and 5 bases, with 13 bases remaining between them. Germline CDR1 SGHAT, CDR2 FQNNGV. The CDR3 loop is CASSLDFQGWYGYTF. The CDR3 DNA reads as TGTGCCAGCAGCTTAGATTTCCAGGGGTGGTATGGCTACACCTTC.

The chain couples TRBV19 to TRBJ2-1; D ambiguous. CDR3 length: 11 residues. Trimming removed 5 bases at V and 10 bases at J, with 9 bases between. The V gene's germline CDR1 is LNHDA and CDR2 SQIVND (reference sequence). CDR3 coding DNA: TGTGCCAGTAGTCTGTCACAGGAGCAGTTCTTC. It yields the protein CASSLSQEQFF.

The chain links TRBV28 to TRBJ1-1; D remains unclear. Trimming stripped 2 bases from V and 7 bases from J, with 8 bases between. The CDR3 totals 12 residues. Germline CDR1 and CDR2: MDHEN and SYDVKM. Written as DNA, the CDR3 is TGTGCCAGCAGTTTAGCTAGGAGTGAAGCTTTCTTT. Residues: CASSLARSEAFF.

This chain links TRBV15 with TRBJ2-7; 9 nucleotides line up with TRBD1. This CDR3 contains 15 residues. Trimming at V came to 5 bases and at J to 5 bases, leaving 10 bases not matched to a gene. CDR1 and CDR2 (germline): LNHNV, YYDKDF (reference sequence). The CDR3 loop reads CATSVSGTGNNEQYF. The CDR3 coding sequence is TGTGCCACCAGCGTTTCGGGGACAGGGAATAACGAGCAGTACTTC.

This rearrangement joins TRBV18 to TRBJ2-1, with a tentative D call TRBD1 (5 bases). The germline V gene encodes CDR1 KGHSH and CDR2 LQKENI. The CDR3 consists of 12 residues. Trimming stripped 6 bases from V and 4 bases from J, with 7 bases between. The CDR3 loop is CASSQGYNEQFF. The CDR3, as DNA: TGTGCCAGCTCCCAGGGTTACAATGAGCAGTTCTTC. Supplemented by reference TRBV18 and TRBJ2-1, the full variable domain reads NAGVMQNPRHLVRRRGQEARLRCSPMKGHSHVYWYRQLPEEGLKFMVYLQKENIIDESGMPKERFSAEFPKEGPSILRIQQVVRGDSAAYFCASSQGYNEQFFGPGTRLTVL.

The V gene is TRBV7-2, the J gene TRBJ2-7, with TRBD2 identical over 11 bases. Germline CDR1 reads SGHTA; CDR2 reads FQGNSA. The CDR3 extends over 16 amino acids. After removal of 5 bases from V and 0 bases from J, the junction contained 6 bases not matched to a gene. This CDR3 reads CASSRRGLADSYEQYF. CDR3 DNA: TGTGCCAGCAGCCGAAGGGGACTAGCGGACTCCTACGAGCAGTACTTC.

The chain recombines TRBV11-2 with TRBJ2-1; the match to TRBD2 covers 10 bases. The CDR3 runs 15 residues. Germline CDR1 reads SGHAT; CDR2 reads FQNNGV. J gave up 0 bases and V 5 bases, and 1 base lay outside the gene matches. CDR3 sequence: CASSPSGSSYNEQFF. The CDR3 DNA follows: TGTGCCAGCAGCCCTAGCGGGAGCTCCTACAATGAGCAGTTCTTC. Looking up the rest from reference TRBV11-2 and TRBJ2-1 gives the full variable domain: EAGVAQSPRYKIIEKRQSVAFWCNPISGHATLYWYQQILGQGPKLLIQFQNNGVVDDSQLPKDRFSAERLKGVDSTLKIQPAKLEDSAVYLCASSPSGSSYNEQFFGPGTRLTVL.

The genes are TRBV4-3 and TRBJ2-3; 7 positions match TRBD2. The CDR3 spans 15 residues. J gave up 3 bases and V 3 bases, and 6 bases lay outside the gene matches. Germline CDR1 LGHNA, CDR2 YSLEER. The CDR3 here is CASSHGGSWTDTQYF. The CDR3 DNA reads as TGCGCCAGCAGCCATGGCGGGAGTTGGACAGATACGCAGTATTTT.

CDR3 nucleotides: TGCGCCAGCAGCTTGGAGCCAGGGCGTGCGGCAGAGACCCAGTACTTC. The encoded protein is CASSLEPGRAAETQYF. The chain recombines TRBV5-1 with TRBJ2-5; maybe TRBD1 (5 bases). Germline values: CDR1 SGHRS, CDR2 YFSETQ. Trimming cost V 0 bases and J 4 bases, with 16 bases left between them. The CDR3 contains 16 residues. Full variable domain (rest looked up from reference TRBV5-1 and TRBJ2-5): KAGVTQTPRYLIKTRGQQVTLSCSPISGHRSVSWYQQTPGQGLQFLFEYFSETQRNKGNFPGRFSGRQFSNSRSEMNVSTLELGDSALYLCASSLEPGRAAETQYFGPGTRLLVL.

The J gene is TRBJ1-5, the V gene TRBV28; TRBD1 agrees at 8 bases. V was pared by 5 bases and J by 2 bases, with 2 bases of the junction left unmatched. The V gene's germline CDR1 is MDHEN and CDR2 SYDVKM. The CDR3 contains 14 residues. The CDR3 is CASSMTGGNQPQHF. CDR3 bases: TGTGCCAGCAGTATGACAGGGGGCAATCAGCCCCAGCATTTT.

The chain links TRBV25-1 to TRBJ2-7, with a tentative D call TRBD1 (5 bases). Germline V gene data show CDR1 as MGHDK and CDR2 as SYGVNS. Trimming took 6 bases from V and 4 from J, leaving 10 bases between them. The CDR3 covers 12 residues. CDR3 bases: TGTGCCAGCAGCCAAACAGGTTACGAGCAGTACTTC. Protein product: CASSQTGYEQYF.

The chain couples TRBV7-6 to TRBJ1-1; D is undetermined. V was pared by 1 base and J by 1 base, with 7 bases between. CDR3 length equals 14 residues. Germline V lookup: CDR1 SGHVS, CDR2 FNYEAQ. The CDR3 is CASSLGAGNTEAFF. As DNA, the CDR3 is TGTGCCAGCAGCTTAGGGGCCGGGAACACTGAAGCTTTCTTT.

V gene TRBV27 combines with J gene TRBJ1-2; D is perhaps TRBD1 (6 bases). Germline CDR1 and CDR2: MNHEY and SMNVEV (reference sequence). The CDR3 has 15 residues. The V end lost 6 bases, the J end lost 6 bases, and 20 bases lay between the germline ends. The CDR3 nucleotides are TGTGCCAGCAGATGGTCAGATGAGACAGGAAATGGCTACACCTTC. Encoded protein: CASRWSDETGNGYTF.

The rearrangement uses TRBV9 and TRBJ1-1; 9 bases are shared with TRBD1. V shed 3 bases, J shed 5 bases, and the junction held 8 bases outside the gene matches. The CDR3 is 15 amino acids. The germline V gene encodes CDR1 SGDLS and CDR2 YYNGEE. The CDR3 DNA reads as TGTGCCAGCAGCGCAAAGGGACAGGGTGGGACTGAAGCTTTCTTT. Protein product: CASSAKGQGGTEAFF.